Below are 26 T cell receptor beta chains sequenced from a single sample in a study of neurological immune-mediated disorders. TCRdb analysed the 5' RACE reads with MiXCR anew, one entry per CDR3 protein. The sample lists tens of thousands of distinct CDR3 sequences; 3.4% were seen once. Sequenced material: PBMCs. These TCRs come from a man between 35 and 55 years old with multiple sclerosis.

This clonotype is termed medium-sized (0.01 to 0.1%). The chain links TRBV27 to TRBJ2-1; TRBD1 is a possible D gene (6 bases). V dropped 5 bases and J dropped 7 bases, with 15 bases sitting between them. This CDR3 comprises 14 residues. The V gene's germline CDR1 is MNHEY and CDR2 SMNVEV (reference sequence). CDR3 bases: TGTGCCAGCAGTCCCTCGGCAGGGACAAATGAGCAGTTCTTC. Protein: CASSPSAGTNEQFF.

This clonotype came up many times. The rearrangement joins TRBV7-9 to TRBJ1-4, with 7 bases aligning to TRBD1. The germline CDR1 and CDR2 sequences are SEHNR and FQNEAQ (reference sequence). The V and J ends lost 6 bases and 0 bases, in that order; junction bases with no gene match: 13. This CDR3 has 18 residues. CDR3 in DNA: TGTGCCAGCAGGTCAGGGGGGACGGCCGTAGCAACTAATGAAAAACTGTTTTTT. Its translation is CASRSGGTAVATNEKLFF.

This clonotype was seen many times. The chain uses TRBV5-1 and TRBJ2-1; 10 positions agree with TRBD2. The V gene's germline CDR1 is SGHRS and CDR2 YFSETQ. The CDR3 spans 19 residues. J lost 0 bases, V lost 4 bases, and 13 bases had no gene match. CDR3 in DNA: TGCGCCAGCAGCCCCATGTGGCTAGCGGGGGAGAGCTCCTACAATGAGCAGTTCTTC. This encodes CASSPMWLAGESSYNEQFF.

V and J are TRBV7-9 and TRBJ1-5; D perhaps matches TRBD1 (5 bases). The CDR3 is 13 residues long. The ends were cut back, 5 bases at V and 7 bases at J, with 12 bases in the middle. Germline V gene data show CDR1 as SEHNR and CDR2 as FQNEAQ (reference sequence). DNA for the CDR3: TGTGCCAGCAGCCCAGGACAACTACAGCCCCAGCATTTT. Amino acid sequence: CASSPGQLQPQHF.

The V gene is TRBV20-1, the J gene TRBJ2-3; 12 positions agree with TRBD2. With V trimmed by 3 bases and J by 3 bases, 1 base remained unmatched. Germline V gives CDR1 DFQATT, CDR2 SNEGSKA (reference sequence). There are 14 residues in the CDR3. The CDR3 nucleotides read TGCAGTGCTAGGACTAGCGGGAGTACAGATACGCAGTATTTT. Residues: CSARTSGSTDTQYF.

The table lists this clonotype with many counts. CDR3 in DNA: TGTGCCAGCAGCCCGAAACAGGACAGGGGTTCGTTGGGAACTGAAGCTTTCTTT. This encodes CASSPKQDRGSLGTEAFF. V usage is TRBV5-6 and J usage is TRBJ1-1; TRBD1 agrees at 9 bases. The length of the CDR3 is 18 residues. V dropped 4 bases and J dropped 5; count of bases not matched to a gene: 18. Per germline, CDR1 SGHDT and CDR2 YYEEEE.

Many counts were recorded for this clonotype. The chain carries TRBV7-3 and TRBJ2-3; 7 bases align to TRBD2. Germline V CDR1 and CDR2: SGHTA, FQGTGA. This CDR3 is built from 14 residues. Trimming cost V 5 bases and J 4 bases; bases outside gene matches: 6. CDR3 protein: CASSPGLEPDTQYF. In nucleotides, the CDR3 is TGTGCCAGCAGCCCCGGACTAGAACCAGATACGCAGTATTTT.

This clonotype was counted at least ten times. CDR3 protein: CSLAGDLRPYEQYF. The CDR3 nucleotides are TGCAGCCTCGCGGGGGACTTGCGTCCCTACGAGCAGTACTTC. The chain has TRBV20-1 and TRBJ2-7; 7 bases align to TRBD2. Germline CDR1 DFQATT, CDR2 SNEGSKA (reference sequence). The CDR3 length is 14 residues.

This clonotype was counted only a few times. The genes are TRBV29-1 and TRBJ2-1, with D possibly matching TRBD2 (5 bases). CDR1 SQVTM and CDR2 ANQGSEA come from the germline V gene. Trimming took 7 bases from V and 4 from J, leaving 14 bases between them. This CDR3 is 13 amino acids long. This CDR3 is CSAEGRGYNEQFF. The CDR3 DNA is TGCAGCGCCGAAGGGAGAGGGTACAATGAGCAGTTCTTC.

This clonotype appeared many times. V gene TRBV5-4 combines with J gene TRBJ2-1; 7 bases align to TRBD2. This CDR3 has 16 amino acids. V lost 0 bases and J lost 3; bases outside the gene matches: 6. Germline CDR1 is SGHNT and CDR2 is YYREEE (reference sequence). The CDR3 sequence is CASSLAGSGGYNEQFF. The CDR3 bases are TGTGCCAGCAGCTTGGCAGGGTCGGGGGGCTACAATGAGCAGTTCTTC.

This clonotype occurred many times. The chain carries TRBV5-5 and TRBJ2-7, with 10 nucleotides matching TRBD2. Per the germline V gene, CDR1 is SGHKS and CDR2 is YYEKEE (reference sequence). The CDR3 loop spans 15 amino acids. With 4 bases clipped from V and 2 bases from J, the junction kept 6 bases outside the gene matches. In DNA form, the CDR3 reads TGTGCCAGCAGCCTGGTAGCGGGAGGTCCCTACGAGCAGTACTTC. It yields the protein CASSLVAGGPYEQYF.

This clonotype was detected ten times or more. The CDR3 reads CSARGMTEGTYEQYF. CDR3 DNA: TGCAGTGCTAGAGGAATGACAGAGGGAACCTACGAGCAGTACTTC. The chain combines TRBV20-1 with TRBJ2-7; D is perhaps TRBD1 or TRBD2 (5 bases each). The CDR3 consists of 15 residues. CDR1 is DFQATT and CDR2 is SNEGSKA in the germline V gene (reference sequence). V lost 1 base, J lost 2 bases, and 15 bases lay in between.

This clonotype was seen repeatedly, ten times or more. CDR3 sequence (DNA): TGTGCCAGCAGTGAATGGGGGGGAGAGACCCAGTACTTC. Protein sequence: CASSEWGGETQYF. The V gene is TRBV2, the J gene TRBJ2-5; 7 bases fit TRBD2. Trimming removed 2 bases from V and 4 bases from J; junction bases left unmatched: 1. The CDR3 has 13 residues. Germline V gene sequence: CDR1 SNHLY, CDR2 FYNNEI.

In its sample, this clonotype was seen many times. V usage is TRBV9 and J usage is TRBJ1-4; 7 bases line up with TRBD1. This CDR3 has 15 amino acids. Trimming removed 4 bases from V and 5 bases from J; junction bases left unmatched: 8. Per the germline V gene, CDR1 is SGDLS and CDR2 is YYNGEE. The CDR3 region has the DNA TGTGCCAGCAGCCCCCAGGGGACAGTAAATGAAAAACTGTTTTTT. Translating it yields CASSPQGTVNEKLFF.

This clonotype was observed many times. The chain couples TRBV5-1 to TRBJ2-2, with 7 bases aligning to TRBD1. The CDR3 contains 15 residues. The V gene end was trimmed by 0 bases and the J gene end by 3 bases; junction bases not matched to a gene: 2. In germline, CDR1 is SGHRS, CDR2 YFSETQ. The CDR3 spells CASSLEGAYTGELFF. CDR3 sequence (DNA): TGCGCCAGCAGCTTGGAGGGGGCTTACACCGGGGAGCTGTTTTTT. The whole variable domain, filled in from reference TRBV5-1 and TRBJ2-2, reads KAGVTQTPRYLIKTRGQQVTLSCSPISGHRSVSWYQQTPGQGLQFLFEYFSETQRNKGNFPGRFSGRQFSNSRSEMNVSTLELGDSALYLCASSLEGAYTGELFFGEGSRLTVL.

This clonotype occurred many times. The chain carries TRBV5-1 and TRBJ2-5; D assignment may be TRBD1 or TRBD2 (5 bases each). Germline V gene lookup returns CDR1 SGHRS and CDR2 YFSETQ. The CDR3 length is 14 residues. V gave up 4 bases and J gave up 0 bases, with 10 bases separating them. CDR3 protein: CASSPEGYQETQYF. The CDR3 DNA sequence: TGCGCCAGCAGCCCAGAGGGGTACCAAGAGACCCAGTACTTC. The full variable domain, with the rest looked up from reference TRBV5-1 and TRBJ2-5, is KAGVTQTPRYLIKTRGQQVTLSCSPISGHRSVSWYQQTPGQGLQFLFEYFSETQRNKGNFPGRFSGRQFSNSRSEMNVSTLELGDSALYLCASSPEGYQETQYFGPGTRLLVL.

This clonotype showed up many times. This chain uses TRBV24-1 with TRBJ2-7; possibly TRBD2 for D (7 bases). CDR1 and CDR2 from the germline V gene are KGHDR and SFDVKD. The CDR3 runs 12 residues. V dropped 9 bases and J dropped 3 bases, with 11 bases sitting between them. The CDR3 DNA sequence: TGTGCCACCGAAGGGGGGGACTACGAGCAGTACTTC. Its translation is CATEGGDYEQYF.

This clonotype was found a few times. One end of the junction is discordant with germline, which a read error may explain. This chain links TRBV20-1 with TRBJ1-6; no clear D gene. This CDR3 has 16 amino acids. In germline, CDR1 is DFQATT, CDR2 SNEGSKA (reference sequence). CDR3 sequence (DNA): TGCAGTGCTAGAGATGCTCAGCTACGAGATAATTCAACCCTCAACTTT. Translating gives CSARDAQLRDNSTLNF.

This clonotype was counted many times. The chain is built from TRBV5-6 and TRBJ2-1, with TRBD1 matching over 9 bases. In germline, CDR1 is SGHDT, CDR2 YYEEEE. The CDR3 has 17 amino acids. V trimming: 3 bases; J trimming: 1 base; junction bases outside the gene matches: 8. The DNA of the CDR3 is TGTGCCAGCAGCTCCGCCGGGACAGGGAAATCCTACAATGAGCAGTTCTTC. It is translated as CASSSAGTGKSYNEQFF.

Many counts were recorded for this clonotype. The chain has TRBV7-6 and TRBJ1-2, with D perhaps matching TRBD1 (6 bases). Germline CDR1 and CDR2: SGHVS and FNYEAQ. V lost 5 bases to trimming and J lost 8 bases, with 18 bases between them. CDR3 length: 14 residues. This chain's CDR3 is CASSPGTTFGGYTF. CDR3 sequence (DNA): TGTGCCAGCAGCCCTGGGACAACATTCGGGGGCTACACCTTC.

This clonotype was seen at least ten times. The chain is built from TRBV6-6 and TRBJ1-1; no definite D call. Germline CDR1 reads MNHNY; CDR2 reads SVGAGI (reference sequence). The CDR3 runs to 14 residues. Between the trimmed V and J ends, which lost 4 bases and 3 bases, there was a span of 12 bases. CDR3 bases: TGTGCCAGCAGTTTTAGTGGGGTATACACTGAAGCTTTCTTT. It codes for CASSFSGVYTEAFF.

This clonotype was counted between two and nine times. The V call is TRBV18, the J call TRBJ1-2; D is undetermined. CDR1 and CDR2 (germline): KGHSH, LQKENI. There are 14 residues in the CDR3. V gave up 0 bases and J gave up 4 bases, with 9 bases separating them. CDR3 in DNA: TGTGCCAGCTCACCACCCGAGACCCCCTATGGCTACACCTTC. Residues: CASSPPETPYGYTF.

This clonotype was counted at least ten times. V is TRBV29-1 and J is TRBJ1-2, with 9 positions matching TRBD1. From germline, CDR1 is SQVTM and CDR2 ANQGSEA. J gave up 1 base and V 2 bases, and 2 bases lay outside the gene matches. This CDR3 comprises 14 residues. CDR3 protein: CSVERQGGNYGYTF. CDR3 coding DNA: TGCAGCGTTGAACGACAGGGGGGTAACTATGGCTACACCTTC.

The sample holds many counts of this clonotype. The rearrangement uses TRBV29-1 and TRBJ2-2, with D unclear. The germline V and J ends were trimmed by 4 bases and 2 bases, with 5 bases remaining between them. Germline V gene lookup returns CDR1 SQVTM and CDR2 ANQGSEA. This CDR3 contains 12 residues. For the CDR3, the DNA is TGCAGCGTTGTGGATAACACCGGGGAGCTGTTTTTT. It specifies CSVVDNTGELFF.

This clonotype occurred many times. The chain links TRBV12-3 or TRBV12-4 to TRBJ2-3; a possible D gene is TRBD2 (5 bases). This CDR3 is 14 amino acids long. V lost 3 bases and J 4 bases, leaving 11 bases between the germline ends. The CDR3 reads CASSFGLASDTQYF. CDR3 sequence (DNA): TGTGCCAGCAGTTTCGGGCTAGCATCAGATACGCAGTATTTT.

There are many counts of this clonotype. V usage is TRBV5-1 and J usage is TRBJ2-3; the D call may be TRBD1 or TRBD2 (7 bases each). The CDR3 has 16 residues. Germline-derived CDR1 and CDR2 are SGHRS and YFSETQ. The germline V and J ends were trimmed by 2 bases and 1 base, with 14 bases remaining between them. The CDR3: CASSFQGGTGTDTQYF. The CDR3 nucleotides read TGCGCCAGCAGCTTCCAGGGGGGGACGGGCACAGATACGCAGTATTTT. The full variable domain, in which reference TRBV5-1 and TRBJ2-3 provide the parts outside the CDR3, is KAGVTQTPRYLIKTRGQQVTLSCSPISGHRSVSWYQQTPGQGLQFLFEYFSETQRNKGNFPGRFSGRQFSNSRSEMNVSTLELGDSALYLCASSFQGGTGTDTQYFGPGTRLTVL.